This is a list of T cell receptor beta chains from one sample in a study of blood T cell repertoires in COVID-19. Profiled with immunoSEQ multiplex PCR; TCRdb holds only in-frame clones, not every one. The sample yields almost 25,000 clones, 75% to 85% seen once. The sample was peripheral blood. These receptors came from a woman in her seventies with COVID-19, enrolled during active disease. Both conserved end residues are part of each CDR3. The D gene is left open where the match is weak. Expanded clones get a size class; other rows say once, few or many, or leave the size out.

clone size,J gene,D gene,V gene,CDR3 protein,CDR3 DNA
NA,TRBJ1-5,TRBD1,TRBV9,CASTPTGDSNQPQHF,TGTGCCAGCACCCCGACAGGGGATAGCAATCAGCCCCAGCATTTT
NA,TRBJ2-7,TRBD1,TRBV7-9,CASSLIARDRGQNHYEQYF,TGTGCCAGCAGCTTAATCGCCCGGGACAGGGGGCAGAATCACTACGAGCAGTACTTC
NA,TRBJ2-1,TRBD2,TRBV29-1,CSVEASGPNEQFF,TGCAGCGTTGAGGCTAGCGGCCCCAATGAGCAGTTCTTC
NA,TRBJ1-3,NA,TRBV5-8,CASSLVAGAFSGNTIYF,TGTGCCAGCAGCTTGGTTGCAGGGGCTTTCTCTGGAAACACCATATATTTT
few,TRBJ1-5,NA,TRBV4-2,CASSQDFGNQPQHF,TGTGCCAGCAGCCAAGATTTCGGCAATCAGCCCCAGCATTTT
NA,TRBJ2-7,NA,TRBV3-1/TRBV3-2,CASSLQGLSYEQYF,TGTGCCAGCAGCCTTCAGGGGCTCTCCTACGAGCAGTACTTC
NA,TRBJ2-2,TRBD2,TRBV7-2,CASSLASGGPGELFF,TGTGCCAGCAGCTTAGCTAGCGGGGGGCCCGGGGAGCTGTTTTTT
NA,TRBJ1-2,NA,TRBV5-8,CASSSTINYGYTF,TGTGCCAGCAGCTCGACAATTAACTATGGCTACACCTTC
few,TRBJ1-2,NA,TRBV9,CASSNRDGYTF,TGTGCCAGCAGCAACAGGGATGGCTACACCTTC
NA,TRBJ2-1,NA,TRBV28,CASSLGSVKQFF,TGTGCCAGCAGTTTAGGTTCGGTAAAGCAGTTCTTC
NA,TRBJ1-1,NA,TRBV4-1,CASSQGTVLNTEAFF,TGCGCCAGCAGCCAAGGGACAGTCTTGAACACTGAAGCTTTCTTT
NA,TRBJ2-2,TRBD1,TRBV5-1,CASNGDRGNTGELFF,TGCGCCAGCAATGGAGACAGGGGGAACACCGGGGAGCTGTTTTTT
NA,TRBJ2-1,NA,TRBV7-3,CASSSRGSYNEQFF,TGTGCCAGCAGCTCCCGGGGTTCCTACAATGAGCAGTTCTTC
once,TRBJ1-2,NA,TRBV4-1,CASSQEEYVRVYYGYTF,TGCGCCAGCAGCCAAGAAGAGTACGTCAGGGTTTACTATGGCTACACCTTC
NA,TRBJ2-1,TRBD2,TRBV4-3,CASSQDRLAGYEQFF,TGCGCCAGCAGCCAAGATCGGCTAGCGGGATATGAGCAGTTCTTC
NA,TRBJ2-7,TRBD1,TRBV11-2,CASKLQQGDEQYF,TGTGCCAGCAAACTTCAGCAGGGGGACGAGCAGTACTTC
NA,TRBJ1-2,TRBD1,TRBV6-5,CASTKGQGLNYGYTF,TGTGCCAGCACCAAGGGACAGGGCCTTAACTATGGCTACACCTTC
NA,TRBJ2-5,NA,TRBV11-2,CASSLARNQETQYF,TGTGCCAGCAGCTTAGCCAGGAATCAAGAGACCCAGTACTTC
NA,TRBJ1-6,NA,TRBV28,CASSERGRNNSPLHF,TGTGCCAGCAGTGAACGGGGGAGAAATAATTCACCCCTCCACTTT
NA,TRBJ1-1,NA,TRBV7-2,CASSLKGGTEAFF,TGTGCCAGCAGCTTAAAAGGGGGCACTGAAGCTTTCTTT
NA,TRBJ2-5,NA,TRBV18,CASSLGQSETQYF,TGTGCCAGCTCACTGGGACAATCAGAGACCCAGTACTTC
NA,TRBJ1-3,NA,TRBV5-6,CASSPGSGNTIYF,TGTGCCAGCAGCCCAGGTTCTGGAAACACCATATATTTT